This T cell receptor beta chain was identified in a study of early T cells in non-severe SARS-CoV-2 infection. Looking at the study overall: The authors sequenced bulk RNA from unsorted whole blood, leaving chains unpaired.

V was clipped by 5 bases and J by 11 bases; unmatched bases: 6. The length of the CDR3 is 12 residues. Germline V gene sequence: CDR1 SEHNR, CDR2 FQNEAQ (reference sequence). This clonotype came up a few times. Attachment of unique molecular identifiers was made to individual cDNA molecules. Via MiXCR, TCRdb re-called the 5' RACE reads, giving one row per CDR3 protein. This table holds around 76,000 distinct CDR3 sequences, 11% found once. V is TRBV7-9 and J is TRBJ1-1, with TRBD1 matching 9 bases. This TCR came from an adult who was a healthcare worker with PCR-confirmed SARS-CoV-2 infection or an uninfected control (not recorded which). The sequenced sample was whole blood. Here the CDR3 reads CASSPDRGGAFF. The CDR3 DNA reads TGTGCCAGCAGCCCGGACAGGGGCGGCGCTTTCTTT. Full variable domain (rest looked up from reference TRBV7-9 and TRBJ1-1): DTGVSQNPRHKITKRGQNVTFRCDPISEHNRLYWYRQTLGQGPEFLTYFQNEAQLEKSRLLSDRFSAERPKGSFSTLEIQRTEQGDSAMYLCASSPDRGGAFFGQGTRLTVV.